This T cell receptor beta chain was recovered during a study of CD8 T cells in ankylosing spondylitis. Construction of TCR beta libraries was performed using quantitative 5'-RACE with molecular barcodes. TCRdb re-called the 5' RACE reads with MiXCR, one entry per CDR3 protein. This sample has a few hundred thousand distinct CDR3 sequences, with 20% to 25% found just once. In its sample, this clonotype was seen once. Its antigen is still unknown. Germline CDR1 is SGDLS and CDR2 is YYNGEE. J gave up 8 bases and V 1 base, and 6 bases lay outside the gene matches. The CDR3 is 15 residues long. General observations from the study: Before this, some motif variants had been reported in reactive arthritis synovial fluid and blood. A TCR beta motif of eight highly homologous variants appeared characteristic of ankylosing spondylitis blood. Clones linked with disease were CD8+ and fairly uncommon in the peripheral blood.

The chain carries TRBV9 and TRBJ2-1, with 10 bases aligning to TRBD2. This sequence originates from a male donor with ankylosing spondylitis. The source material was blood, either unsorted or a sorted T cell fraction (not recorded which). CDR3 in amino acids: CASSVTSGNYYEQFF. In DNA, the CDR3 is TGTGCCAGCAGCGTAACTAGCGGGAATTACTATGAGCAGTTCTTC.